Following are 8 T cell receptor beta chains from one sample sequenced in a study of T cell repertoires in ileal Crohn's disease. Profiling relied on immunoSEQ multiplex PCR, and the TCRdb table lists in-frame clones only, not all of them. The table includes about 2,600 clones, around 71% detected once. Time point denoted: neoterminal ileum biopsy at postoperative endoscopy, about 6 months after surgery. Sequencing was done on a sample of ileal tissue. All receptors come from an adult with Crohn's disease.

As for this clone: A read error is likely here: a far larger clone is one base away. This rearrangement joins TRBV6-5 to TRBJ2-7, with 11 positions matching TRBD2. CDR3 size: 16 residues. J lost 1 base, V lost 11 bases, and 13 bases had no gene match. In germline, CDR1 is MNHEY, CDR2 SVGAGI. CDR3 residues: CACTYVLAGGSYEQYF. CDR3 sequence (DNA): TGTGCCTGCACTTACGTTCTAGCGGGGGGTTCCTACGAGCAGTACTTC.

Only a few counts were recorded for this clone. The junction departs from the called germline gene at one end, perhaps through a read error. Other nucleotide sequences in the sample specify the same CDR3. V is TRBV4-1 and J is TRBJ2-7, with D perhaps TRBD1 (7 bases). Germline-derived CDR1 and CDR2 are MGHRA and YSYEKL. The CDR3 totals 16 residues. CDR3 sequence (DNA): TGTGCCAGCAGCCAGGGGGACTTTTCGAGCTCCTACGAGCAGTACTTC. This encodes CASSQGDFSSSYEQYF.

The rearrangement joins TRBV30 to TRBJ2-5; a possible D gene is TRBD2 (7 bases). TRBJ2-7 explains the end of the DNA better; the J call may be wrong. Germline values: CDR1 GTSNPN, CDR2 SVGIG (reference sequence). There are 14 residues in the CDR3. The CDR3: CAWSVGGVSYEQYF. The CDR3 DNA reads TGTGCCTGGAGTGTAGGGGGGGTATCTTACGAGCAGTACTTC.

The chain couples TRBV30 to TRBJ1-5, with D possibly matching TRBD1 (6 bases). Between the trimmed V and J ends, which lost 1 base and 5 bases, there was a span of 9 bases. The CDR3 runs 13 residues. In germline, CDR1 is GTSNPN, CDR2 SVGIG (reference sequence). The CDR3 DNA sequence: TGTGCCTGGAGTGAACAGGGAGATCAGCCCCAGCATTTT. Translated, it gives CAWSEQGDQPQHF. Variable domain in full (rest from reference TRBV30 and TRBJ1-5): SQTIHQWPATLVQPVGSPLSLECTVEGTSNPNLYWYRQAAGRGLQLLFYSVGIGQISSEVPQNLSASRPQDRQFILSSKKLLLSDSGFYLCAWSEQGDQPQHFGDGTRLSIL.

By proportion, this clone is large (0.1 to 1%). The chain couples TRBV6-5 to TRBJ1-3; no definite D call. V was pared by 0 bases and J by 8 bases, with 8 bases between. Germline V gives CDR1 MNHEY, CDR2 SVGAGI. This CDR3 comprises 13 residues. The DNA of the CDR3 is TGTGCCAGCAGTTACTCTCGGGGAGACACCATATATTTT. It codes for CASSYSRGDTIYF.

This chain uses TRBV15 with TRBJ2-7; 10 bases are shared with TRBD2. The V segment lost 1 base and the J segment 3 bases; nucleotides outside the gene matches: 6. Per germline, CDR1 LNHNV and CDR2 YYDKDF (reference sequence). The CDR3 covers 16 residues. The CDR3 reads CATSRVSGGSYYEQYF. CDR3 nucleotide sequence: TGTGCCACCAGCAGAGTTAGCGGGGGGTCGTACTACGAGCAGTACTTC.

The rearrangement joins TRBV7-2 to TRBJ1-2; D is uncertain. The ends were cut back, 1 base at V and 8 bases at J, with 11 bases in the middle. CDR3 length: 13 amino acids. CDR1 and CDR2 from the germline V gene are SGHTA and FQGNSA. The CDR3 sequence: CASSLVPEGGYTF. As DNA, the CDR3 is TGTGCCAGCAGCTTAGTTCCCGAGGGAGGCTACACCTTC.

The genes are TRBV2 and TRBJ2-1, with D uncertain. The CDR3 spans 13 residues. CDR1 SNHLY and CDR2 FYNNEI come from the germline V gene. Trimming removed 8 bases from V and 5 bases from J, with 13 bases in between. In nucleotides, the CDR3 is TGTGCCAGCGTCCGGAGTACTAACAATGAGCAGTTCTTC. Translated, it gives CASVRSTNNEQFF.